A single sample is the source of the 30 T cell receptor beta chains below, sequenced in a study of cytomegalovirus exposure and HLA in healthy donors. With 60 Vbeta and 13 Jbeta primers, the PCR was carried out. The assay was immunoSEQ multiplex PCR, and TCRdb's table has in-frame clones only and misses some. The table includes 180,000 or so clones, roughly four fifths detected once. The sequencing sample was made of PBMCs. The receptors were sampled from a female donor in good health and CMV-seronegative.

V gene TRBV28 combines with J gene TRBJ1-1, with 7 bases matching TRBD1. The CDR3 loop spans 15 amino acids. Trimming cost V 2 bases and J 0 bases; bases outside gene matches: 3. From germline, CDR1 is MDHEN and CDR2 SYDVKM. DNA for the CDR3: TGTGCCAGCAGTTTAGGTGGGACAGTGAACACTGAAGCTTTCTTT. This codes for CASSLGGTVNTEAFF.

This clone was recorded a few times. The chain recombines TRBV9 with TRBJ2-1, with TRBD2 identical over 11 bases. The CDR3 spans 18 residues. From germline, CDR1 is SGDLS and CDR2 YYNGEE. V dropped 3 bases and J dropped 5; count of bases not matched to a gene: 13. The CDR3 coding sequence is TGTGCCAGCAGCGCCTCCCCGGGACTAGCGGCAGCTAACAATGAGCAGTTCTTC. Amino acid sequence: CASSASPGLAAANNEQFF.

The chain employs TRBV30 and TRBJ1-2, with D unclear. CDR1 GTSNPN and CDR2 SVGIG come from the germline V gene (reference sequence). Trimming removed 3 bases at V and 7 bases at J, with 12 bases between. CDR3 length: 12 residues. The CDR3 loop reads CAWSPSSGGYTF. The CDR3 DNA follows: TGTGCCTGGAGCCCATCCTCGGGTGGCTACACCTTC.

This sequence joins TRBV1 and TRBJ2-3; the table's TRBD2 call for D was not verified on the DNA. TRBV1 is a pseudogene locus. The CDR3 extends over 15 amino acids. The CDR3 reads CTSSPRAEPTDTQYF. For the CDR3, the DNA is TGCACCAGCAGCCCTCGAGCGGAACCCACAGATACGCAGTATTTT.

The genes are TRBV5-1 and TRBJ2-5, with D possibly TRBD1 on 5 matching bases. In germline, CDR1 is SGHRS, CDR2 YFSETQ. V dropped 4 bases and J dropped 5 bases, with 12 bases sitting between them. The length of the CDR3 is 13 residues. The CDR3 DNA reads as TGCGCCAGCAGCCCTATAGGGGATGAGACCCAGTACTTC. Protein: CASSPIGDETQYF. The whole variable domain, filled in from reference TRBV5-1 and TRBJ2-5, reads KAGVTQTPRYLIKTRGQQVTLSCSPISGHRSVSWYQQTPGQGLQFLFEYFSETQRNKGNFPGRFSGRQFSNSRSEMNVSTLELGDSALYLCASSPIGDETQYFGPGTRLLVL.

This chain connects TRBV7-9 to TRBJ1-1; 7 bases align to TRBD1. V was clipped by 5 bases and J by 0 bases; unmatched bases: 6. The length of the CDR3 is 15 residues. In germline, CDR1 is SEHNR, CDR2 FQNEAQ (reference sequence). The DNA for the CDR3 is TGTGCCAGCAGCAAAGGGGGCTCGATGAACACTGAAGCTTTCTTT. Amino acids: CASSKGGSMNTEAFF.

This clone was counted only a few times. The CDR3 DNA reads TGTGCCAGCGGGAGAGAAGAGACCCAGTACTTC. It is translated as CASGREETQYF. V and J are TRBV9 and TRBJ2-5; D is perhaps TRBD2 (5 bases). Trimming took off 7 bases at V and 3 bases at J, with 7 bases between the two ends. Germline CDR1 and CDR2: SGDLS and YYNGEE. CDR3 length equals 11 residues.

The chain couples TRBV5-1 to TRBJ2-1, with D unresolved. Germline V lookup: CDR1 SGHRS, CDR2 YFSETQ. The CDR3 extends over 13 amino acids. V lost 4 bases, J lost 7 bases, and 12 bases lay in between. CDR3 sequence (DNA): TGCGCCAGCAGCCTACCTCTTTTTAATGAGCAGTTCTTC. It translates to CASSLPLFNEQFF.

This clone occurred a few times. The chain combines TRBV9 with TRBJ2-5; D gene unclear. Trimming stripped 3 bases from V and 5 bases from J, with 17 bases between. The CDR3 length is 15 residues. Germline values: CDR1 SGDLS, CDR2 YYNGEE. The CDR3 DNA reads as TGTGCCAGCAGCGATGAGGCCGTAGGAAGGGAGACCCAGTACTTC. It yields the protein CASSDEAVGRETQYF.

The rearrangement links TRBV2 to TRBJ1-1, with D perhaps matching TRBD1 (5 bases). The CDR3 length is 13 residues. Trimming removed 4 bases at V and 4 bases at J, with 10 bases between. Germline V lookup: CDR1 SNHLY, CDR2 FYNNEI. The CDR3 reads CASSVQGSTEAFF. The CDR3 region has the DNA TGTGCCAGCAGTGTTCAGGGTAGCACTGAAGCTTTCTTT.

This clone was counted a few times. The chain employs TRBV11-2 and TRBJ2-3; possibly TRBD2 for D (5 bases). This CDR3 is built from 15 residues. The ends were cut back, 5 bases at V and 0 bases at J, with 12 bases in the middle. CDR1 and CDR2 (germline): SGHAT, FQNNGV. CDR3 in DNA: TGTGCCAGCAGCCCCCGGGGTGATAGCACAGATACGCAGTATTTT. Translating gives CASSPRGDSTDTQYF.

This chain connects TRBV7-2 to TRBJ2-1; D is possibly TRBD1 (6 bases). The CDR3 totals 15 residues. In germline, CDR1 is SGHTA, CDR2 FQGNSA. Trimming cost V 1 base and J 7 bases, with 14 bases left between them. The CDR3: CASSLGTSRGNEQFF. For the CDR3, the DNA is TGTGCCAGCAGCTTAGGTACTAGTAGGGGGAATGAGCAGTTCTTC.

This clone was detected a few times. The V gene is TRBV10-2, the J gene TRBJ2-3; no reliable D call. Germline assignment: CDR1 WSHSY and CDR2 SAAADI. Trimming took off 6 bases at V and 0 bases at J, with 13 bases between the two ends. This CDR3 has 15 residues. CDR3 sequence: CASSATSISTDTQYF. The DNA for the CDR3 is TGCGCCAGCAGCGCGACTTCGATTAGCACAGATACGCAGTATTTT.

V gene TRBV7-2 combines with J gene TRBJ2-3; 8 bases agree with TRBD2. The germline V gene encodes CDR1 SGHTA and CDR2 FQGNSA. V shed 5 bases and J 5 bases; nucleotides not matched to a gene: 12. This CDR3 region has 16 residues. This CDR3 is CASSIQRGRSGDTQYF. CDR3 bases: TGTGCCAGCAGCATCCAGCGGGGGCGCTCAGGAGATACGCAGTATTTT.

The rearrangement uses TRBV19 and TRBJ2-2; possibly TRBD2 for D (5 bases). V gave up 6 bases and J gave up 2 bases, with 10 bases separating them. This CDR3 spans 14 amino acids. Germline V gene sequence: CDR1 LNHDA, CDR2 SQIVND (reference sequence). The CDR3 bases are TGTGCCAGTAGCCTACTAGAAAACACCGGGGAGCTGTTTTTT. As protein: CASSLLENTGELFF.

The chain combines TRBV13 with TRBJ2-5; D unresolved. The J call is doubtful: the DNA matches TRBJ2-7 better. The CDR3 has 13 amino acids. Germline V gene data show CDR1 as PRHDT and CDR2 as FYEKMQ (reference sequence). The CDR3 bases are TGTGCCAGCAGCTTGGGCCTCGGCTACGAGCAGTACTTC. Translating it yields CASSLGLGYEQYF.

The chain links TRBV19 to TRBJ2-2, with D tentatively TRBD2 (7 bases). The V and J ends lost 5 bases and 5 bases respectively, with 21 bases between them. Looked up from germline, CDR1 is LNHDA and CDR2 is SQIVND (reference sequence). The CDR3 extends over 17 amino acids. CDR3 bases: TGTGCCAGTAGTTCCGGAGGGGGGGGAAAGTGGACCGGGGAGCTGTTTTTT. Amino acid sequence: CASSSGGGGKWTGELFF.

The chain employs TRBV28 and TRBJ2-5; TRBD2 matches at 9 bases. The trim removed 1 base at V and 1 base at J, leaving 4 bases unmatched. The CDR3 has 16 residues. Germline CDR1 and CDR2: MDHEN and SYDVKM. In nucleotides, the CDR3 is TGTGCCAGCAGTTTATCGCTAGCGGGGAGCCAAGAGACCCAGTACTTC. This codes for CASSLSLAGSQETQYF.

The chain combines TRBV6-5 with TRBJ2-7, with 7 positions matching TRBD1. The V gene's germline CDR1 is MNHEY and CDR2 SVGAGI. Trimming took 2 bases from V and 6 from J; bases not matched to a gene: 4. The length of the CDR3 is 13 residues. CDR3 nucleotides: TGTGCCAGCAGTTACGCAGGACAGGTCGAGCAGTACTTC. Translation: CASSYAGQVEQYF.

V and J are TRBV6-5 and TRBJ2-7; weak D call: TRBD1 (5 bases). The CDR3 consists of 14 residues. Germline CDR1 reads MNHEY; CDR2 reads SVGAGI. The germline V and J ends were trimmed by 0 bases and 2 bases, with 8 bases remaining between them. The CDR3 DNA reads as TGTGCCAGCAGTTACTCGGCAGGGACCTACGAGCAGTACTTC. Translation gives CASSYSAGTYEQYF.

Points on this clone: One end of the junction varies from germline; a read error may be responsible. The genes are TRBV7-9 and TRBJ1-1, with 7 bases identical to TRBD1. The CDR3 length is 17 residues. Looked up from germline, CDR1 is SEHNR and CDR2 is FQNEAQ (reference sequence). CDR3 sequence (DNA): TGTTCCAGCAGCTTACCCCAGGGGGGCCGGGGCGACACTGAAGCTTTCTTT. It codes for CSSSLPQGGRGDTEAFF.

This clone was seen only once. The chain has TRBV10-3 and TRBJ2-7; 12 nucleotides agree with TRBD1. The germline V gene has CDR1 ENHRY and CDR2 SYGVKD. The CDR3 has 15 residues. V was clipped by 6 bases and J by 5 bases; unmatched bases: 8. CDR3 residues: CAIRGDRGQNNEQYF. The DNA of the CDR3 is TGTGCCATCAGGGGGGACAGGGGGCAAAACAACGAGCAGTACTTC.

This chain uses TRBV7-2 with TRBJ2-3; 7 nucleotides match TRBD2. This CDR3 spans 13 amino acids. Germline CDR1 and CDR2: SGHTA and FQGNSA. After removal of 7 bases from V and 8 bases from J, the junction contained 9 bases not matched to a gene. Here the CDR3 DNA reads TGTGCCAGCACCCCCCGGGGGGTCGGTACGCAGTATTTT. Protein: CASTPRGVGTQYF.

The CDR3 here is CASSLAGGNYGYTF. CDR3 bases: TGTGCCAGCAGCTTAGCGGGGGGTAACTATGGCTACACCTTC. The chain links TRBV7-9 to TRBJ1-2; D may be TRBD1 (5 bases). The V end lost 0 bases, the J end lost 1 base, and 6 bases lay between the germline ends. Germline values: CDR1 SEHNR, CDR2 FQNEAQ (reference sequence). The CDR3 consists of 14 residues.

This chain uses TRBV18 with TRBJ2-1; D gene uncertain. V lost 0 bases, J lost 3 bases, and 12 bases lay in between. The CDR3 is made up of 16 amino acids. The germline gives CDR1 KGHSH, CDR2 LQKENI. The chain's CDR3 is CASSPPVTLLYNEQFF. In DNA form, the CDR3 reads TGTGCCAGCTCACCACCCGTAACCTTACTCTACAATGAGCAGTTCTTC.

The V and J genes are TRBV9 and TRBJ2-4; 16 positions match TRBD2. The CDR3 extends over 19 amino acids. In germline, CDR1 is SGDLS, CDR2 YYNGEE. With 3 bases clipped from V and 1 base from J, the junction kept 7 bases outside the gene matches. The CDR3 protein is CASSAGLAGGPLAKNIQYF. The CDR3 nucleotides are TGTGCCAGCAGCGCGGGACTAGCGGGAGGGCCGTTGGCCAAAAACATTCAGTACTTC.

The chain carries TRBV6-5 and TRBJ2-3, with D perhaps matching TRBD2 (6 bases). Germline CDR1 is MNHEY and CDR2 is SVGAGI. CDR3 size: 15 residues. Trimming shortened V by 6 bases and J by 2 bases, and 15 bases separated the two germline ends. The CDR3, as DNA: TGTGCCAGCAGACGCAGCGGGTCGCTCACAGATACGCAGTATTTT. Its translation is CASRRSGSLTDTQYF.

In regard to this clone: At one boundary the junction diverges from the germline segment, which might be a read error. The chain combines TRBV27 with TRBJ2-6, with D tentatively TRBD1 (5 bases). This CDR3 is built from 14 residues. Per germline, CDR1 MNHEY and CDR2 SMNVEV (reference sequence). CDR3 in amino acids: CASSRGSGANGLTF. The CDR3 DNA reads TGTGCCAGCAGTAGAGGTTCTGGGGCCAACGGCCTGACTTTC.

This clone has only a few counts. The CDR3 DNA reads TGTGCCAGCTCCCATGGAGGTTTAGAAGATACGCAGTATTTT. It encodes CASSHGGLEDTQYF. The rearrangement links TRBV7-2 to TRBJ2-3; tentatively, D is TRBD2 (5 bases). Trimming took 8 bases from V and 5 from J, leaving 17 bases between them. Germline V gives CDR1 SGHTA, CDR2 FQGNSA. The CDR3 is made up of 14 amino acids.

This chain uses TRBV11-2 with TRBJ2-7; 10 positions match TRBD1. V lost 5 bases to trimming and J lost 5 bases; unmatched junction nucleotides: 3. CDR1 is SGHAT and CDR2 is FQNNGV in the germline V gene. The CDR3 sequence is 13 residues long. The CDR3 here is CASSAGTGDEQYF. CDR3 nucleotides: TGTGCCAGCAGCGCGGGGACAGGGGACGAGCAGTACTTC.